This TCR beta chain was recorded in a study of blood T cell repertoires in COVID-19. In the study overall: Nucleic acid was either cDNA or gDNA, and it came from T cells, B-cell-depleted T cells, or PBMCs.

This CDR3 comprises 14 residues. Germline-derived CDR1 and CDR2 are LNHDA and SQIVND (reference sequence). Trimming stripped 6 bases from V and 4 bases from J, with 12 bases between. The protocol was immunoSEQ multiplex PCR, while the TCRdb copy is restricted to in-frame clones and leaves out a portion. Altogether approximately 140,000 clones are present, 88% being singletons, with the ten largest covering about 1.6%. The sequenced sample was peripheral blood. This TCR came from an older woman with acute or convalescent COVID-19. J is TRBJ1-4 and V is TRBV19; D perhaps matches TRBD1 (6 bases). CDR3 nucleotide sequence: TGTGCCAGTAGGCGGGGGCAGAATAATGAAAAACTGTTTTTT. Protein sequence: CASRRGQNNEKLFF.